Following are 29 T cell receptor beta chains from one sample sequenced in a study of shared clonotypes between healthy human individuals. Sequenced by immunoSEQ multiplex PCR; TCRdb stores in-frame clones only, minus some. Of 2 million to 2.5 million clones in the sample, 92% were seen once. The specimen sequenced was naive CD4+ T cells from PBMCs. The subset is: CD45RA+ positively selected. The receptors were sampled from a man in his late teens or twenties in good health. Some clones in this sample may be carry-over from other donors' samples.

The chain has TRBV11-2 and TRBJ2-1, with 13 nucleotides matching TRBD2. The CDR3 spans 18 residues. The ends lost 6 bases at V and 7 bases at J; junction bases unmatched: 15. From germline, CDR1 is SGHAT and CDR2 FQNNGV. For the CDR3, the DNA is TGTGCCAGCAGTGTTAGGCCCCCGGGACTAGCGGGATCGAATGAGCAGTTCTTC. This encodes CASSVRPPGLAGSNEQFF.

The chain couples TRBV12-5 to TRBJ1-2, with D possibly TRBD1 on 5 matching bases. V lost 2 bases, J lost 5 bases, and 6 bases lay in between. Germline CDR1 and CDR2: LGHNT and FRNRAP. This CDR3 region has 12 residues. The CDR3 region has the DNA TGTGCTAGTGGTTTGCAGGGATATGGCTACACCTTC. It encodes CASGLQGYGYTF. Combining the CDR3 with reference TRBV12-5 and TRBJ1-2 gives the whole variable domain DARVTQTPRHKVTEMGQEVTMRCQPILGHNTVFWYRQTMMQGLELLAYFRNRAPLDDSGMPKDRFSAEMPDATLATLKIQPSEPRDSAVYFCASGLQGYGYTFGSGTRLTVV.

V usage is TRBV6-5 and J usage is TRBJ1-6; a weak D match, TRBD1 (6 bases). V was clipped by 2 bases and J by 7 bases, with 15 bases between them. CDR1 and CDR2 (germline): MNHEY, SVGAGI. CDR3 length: 16 residues. The CDR3 protein is CASSYDGGPVNSPLHF. The DNA for the CDR3 is TGTGCCAGCAGTTACGATGGGGGGCCCGTAAATTCACCCCTCCACTTT.

This rearrangement joins TRBV9 to TRBJ2-1, with 8 bases identical to TRBD1. The CDR3 totals 13 residues. J gave up 12 bases and V 0 bases, and 5 bases lay outside the gene matches. Germline CDR1 and CDR2: SGDLS and YYNGEE. The CDR3 region has the DNA TGTGCCAGCAGCGTAGAGCAGGGGGCGCGGCAGTTCTTC. It is translated as CASSVEQGARQFF.

In this sample, this clone turned up a few times. This chain uses TRBV5-1 with TRBJ2-2; 9 bases line up with TRBD1. The trim removed 1 base at V and 4 bases at J, leaving 8 bases unmatched. This CDR3 contains 17 residues. Germline V gene data show CDR1 as SGHRS and CDR2 as YFSETQ. CDR3 nucleotide sequence: TGCGCCAGCAGCTTGCAACCACAGGGGGCGACCACCGGGGAGCTGTTTTTT. Translation: CASSLQPQGATTGELFF.

This chain uses TRBV29-1 with TRBJ1-1, with D possibly matching TRBD1 (6 bases). Deletions cut 2 bases from V and 10 bases from J, with 20 bases between. This CDR3 comprises 14 residues. The germline CDR1 and CDR2 sequences are SQVTM and ANQGSEA. CDR3 amino acids: CSVETRVSGARAFF. CDR3 DNA: TGCAGCGTTGAAACCCGGGTTTCGGGGGCGAGAGCTTTCTTT.

CDR3 sequence reads: CASSPSADNLYGYTF. The CDR3 bases are TGTGCCAGCTCACCTTCGGCGGATAACCTTTATGGCTACACCTTC. The chain recombines TRBV18 with TRBJ1-2; no clear D. This CDR3 has 15 amino acids. V was trimmed by 3 bases and J by 5 bases, leaving 16 bases between them. Germline CDR1 is KGHSH and CDR2 is LQKENI.

The CDR3 protein is CASSLPLTQGRQETQYF. The DNA for the CDR3 is TGTGCCAGCAGTTTGCCCCTAACACAGGGCCGCCAAGAGACCCAGTACTTC. The chain couples TRBV28 to TRBJ2-5; a possible D gene is TRBD1 (6 bases). Germline lookup yields CDR1 MDHEN and CDR2 SYDVKM. V lost 3 bases to trimming and J lost 1 base, with 18 bases between them. This CDR3 has 17 residues.

The V call is TRBV6-5, the J call TRBJ2-7; 8 bases agree with TRBD2. The CDR3 length is 15 residues. J was trimmed by 3 bases and V by 2 bases; bases with no gene match: 6. Germline V lookup: CDR1 MNHEY, CDR2 SVGAGI. CDR3 loop: CASSYRTSPNYEQYF. Here the CDR3 DNA reads TGTGCCAGCAGTTACCGGACTAGCCCAAACTACGAGCAGTACTTC.

This chain connects TRBV7-3 to TRBJ1-2; tentative D call: TRBD1 (6 bases). The CDR3 has 15 amino acids. Germline CDR1 is SGHTA and CDR2 is FQGTGA. The ends were cut back, 5 bases at V and 4 bases at J, with 17 bases in the middle. The CDR3 DNA reads as TGTGCCAGCAGCACCGCCGGGGGCGTGAGCTATGGCTACACCTTC. Translation: CASSTAGGVSYGYTF.

This chain connects TRBV28 to TRBJ2-7; 8 bases line up with TRBD1. Germline lookup yields CDR1 MDHEN and CDR2 SYDVKM. V was pared by 3 bases and J by 7 bases, with 11 bases of the junction left unmatched. CDR3 size: 15 residues. CDR3 DNA sequence: TGTGCCAGCAGTTTCTTAGGGCAGGGGGCGCAGGAGCAGTACTTC. This encodes CASSFLGQGAQEQYF.

Details on this clone: This sample also contains other DNA sequences that code for the same CDR3. This chain connects TRBV14 to TRBJ1-2; no reliable D call. The CDR3 has 13 amino acids. V was clipped by 0 bases and J by 5 bases, with 7 bases between them. Germline values: CDR1 SGHDN, CDR2 FVKESK. CDR3 sequence reads: CASSQDTAYGYTF. CDR3 DNA: TGTGCCAGCAGCCAAGACACGGCATATGGCTACACCTTC.

The genes are TRBV11-2 and TRBJ2-1; D remains unclear. V dropped 4 bases and J dropped 9 bases, with 10 bases sitting between them. The CDR3 is 12 amino acids. Per the germline V gene, CDR1 is SGHAT and CDR2 is FQNNGV. CDR3 protein: CASSSAGLEQFF. CDR3 sequence (DNA): TGTGCCAGCAGCTCGGCCGGCCTTGAGCAGTTCTTC.

The V call is TRBV7-3, the J call TRBJ2-1; 7 bases match TRBD2. Germline V gene data show CDR1 as SGHTA and CDR2 as FQGTGA. The CDR3 extends over 14 amino acids. V was pared by 2 bases and J by 8 bases, with 6 bases of the junction left unmatched. As DNA, the CDR3 is TGTGCCAGCAGCTTACTGCCTAGCGGCTATGAGCAGTTCTTC. It is translated as CASSLLPSGYEQFF.

V and J are TRBV20-1 and TRBJ2-7; D call uncertain. CDR1 is DFQATT and CDR2 is SNEGSKA in the germline V gene (reference sequence). The CDR3 is made up of 11 amino acids. Trimming left V 2 bases short and J 7 bases short, with 9 bases between. Here the CDR3 DNA reads TGCAGTGCTAGATCCCTTTCGGAGCAGTACTTC. It yields the protein CSARSLSEQYF.

The chain combines TRBV4-1 with TRBJ1-3; perhaps TRBD1 as D (6 bases). Trimming cost V 0 bases and J 0 bases, with 9 bases left between them. This CDR3 region has 16 residues. From germline, CDR1 is MGHRA and CDR2 YSYEKL. CDR3 sequence reads: CASSQEGAGSGNTIYF. In DNA, the CDR3 is TGCGCCAGCAGCCAAGAGGGGGCCGGCTCTGGAAACACCATATATTTT.

In regard to this clone: Other DNA sequences in the sample encode the same CDR3. The chain recombines TRBV29-1 with TRBJ2-7, with a possible D match to TRBD2 (5 bases). Germline V gene lookup returns CDR1 SQVTM and CDR2 ANQGSEA. V was shortened by 6 bases and J by 3 bases, with 9 bases between the two germline ends. CDR3 length: 11 amino acids. As DNA, the CDR3 is TGCAGCGTCGCTAGCAGCTACGAGCAGTACTTC. It encodes CSVASSYEQYF.

V usage is TRBV2 and J usage is TRBJ1-1, with D tentatively TRBD1 (6 bases). Per the germline V gene, CDR1 is SNHLY and CDR2 is FYNNEI. The CDR3 totals 14 residues. Trimming stripped 2 bases from V and 4 bases from J, with 11 bases between. The CDR3 nucleotides are TGTGCCAGCAGTGAATTTGGACAGACCACTGAAGCTTTCTTT. Protein sequence: CASSEFGQTTEAFF.

This rearrangement joins TRBV7-9 to TRBJ1-2; D not resolved. The length of the CDR3 is 14 residues. The germline CDR1 and CDR2 sequences are SEHNR and FQNEAQ (reference sequence). The V gene lost 4 bases and the J gene lost 5 bases, with 14 bases spanning the gap. CDR3 loop: CASSWNGVHYGYTF. CDR3 coding DNA: TGTGCCAGCAGCTGGAACGGGGTTCATTATGGCTACACCTTC.

The genes are TRBV7-9 and TRBJ2-7, with TRBD2 matching 7 bases. The length of the CDR3 is 15 residues. Trimming took 5 bases from V and 0 from J; bases not matched to a gene: 7. The germline V gene encodes CDR1 SEHNR and CDR2 FQNEAQ (reference sequence). CDR3 region: CASSISGGFSYEQYF. The CDR3 bases are TGTGCCAGCAGCATCTCGGGGGGATTCTCCTACGAGCAGTACTTC. The complete variable domain, with remaining parts taken from reference TRBV7-9 and TRBJ2-7, reads DTGVSQNPRHKITKRGQNVTFRCDPISEHNRLYWYRQTLGQGPEFLTYFQNEAQLEKSRLLSDRFSAERPKGSFSTLEIQRTEQGDSAMYLCASSISGGFSYEQYFGPGTRLTVT.

The gene calls are TRBV10-3 and TRBJ2-7; 12 bases align to TRBD2. V shed 0 bases, J shed 2 bases, and the junction held 11 bases outside the gene matches. CDR1 and CDR2 from the germline V gene are ENHRY and SYGVKD. CDR3 length: 19 amino acids. CDR3 loop: CAISESWTSGIPIPYEQYF. DNA of the CDR3: TGTGCCATCAGTGAGTCCTGGACTAGCGGGATCCCGATCCCCTACGAGCAGTACTTC.

The rearrangement joins TRBV5-1 to TRBJ1-4, with 11 bases matching TRBD1. CDR1 and CDR2 (germline): SGHRS, YFSETQ. This CDR3 has 15 residues. V lost 3 bases to trimming and J lost 7 bases; unmatched junction nucleotides: 5. CDR3 protein: CASSSGTGGSEKLFF. The CDR3 DNA reads TGCGCCAGCAGCTCCGGGACAGGGGGGAGTGAAAAACTGTTTTTT.

The gene calls are TRBV7-3 and TRBJ2-3; 7 bases fit TRBD1. The CDR3 runs to 16 residues. Germline-derived CDR1 and CDR2 are SGHTA and FQGTGA. The V gene end was trimmed by 3 bases and the J gene end by 5 bases; junction bases not matched to a gene: 11. CDR3 region: CASSFDRAIGGDTQYF. The CDR3 DNA follows: TGTGCCAGCAGCTTCGACAGGGCTATAGGGGGAGATACGCAGTATTTT.

The V gene is TRBV11-2, the J gene TRBJ1-2; the D is unclear. The V gene lost 5 bases and the J gene lost 4 bases, with 20 bases spanning the gap. The CDR3 is made up of 16 amino acids. The V gene's germline CDR1 is SGHAT and CDR2 FQNNGV. In DNA form, the CDR3 reads TGTGCCAGCAGCCGCGGACCAGAGAACATGGGCTATGGCTACACCTTC. This translates into CASSRGPENMGYGYTF.

Turning to this clone: The same CDR3 can be traced to other DNA sequences in this sample. The V gene is TRBV5-1, the J gene TRBJ2-7, with 11 bases matching TRBD1. V gave up 4 bases and J gave up 4 bases; unmatched junction bases: 4. CDR1 is SGHRS, CDR2 YFSETQ, per germline. The CDR3 runs to 14 residues. The CDR3 DNA is TGCGCCAGCAGCAAAGGACAGGGGGCGTACGAGCAGTACTTC. Encoded protein: CASSKGQGAYEQYF.

The chain employs TRBV7-2 and TRBJ1-1; possible D gene TRBD1, 5 bases. This CDR3 has 14 amino acids. Germline CDR1 SGHTA, CDR2 FQGNSA. V was clipped by 5 bases and J by 3 bases, with 13 bases between them. CDR3 residues: CASSLYWGDTEAFF. The CDR3 DNA reads TGTGCCAGCAGCCTGTACTGGGGGGACACTGAAGCTTTCTTT.

V gene TRBV27 combines with J gene TRBJ1-4, with 10 bases that match TRBD1. Trimming at V came to 7 bases and at J to 8 bases, leaving 10 bases not matched to a gene. This CDR3 has 15 residues. The germline V gene has CDR1 MNHEY and CDR2 SMNVEV (reference sequence). The CDR3 coding sequence is TGTGCCAGCACCTCCCCGGGACAGGGGAGAGAAAAACTGTTTTTT. It codes for CASTSPGQGREKLFF.

This chain joins TRBV7-2 and TRBJ2-1; 8 nucleotides line up with TRBD1. The CDR3 has 14 residues. Germline CDR1 is SGHTA and CDR2 is FQGNSA. V lost 8 bases and J lost 5; bases outside the gene matches: 8. The CDR3 loop reads CASEFDRGDNEQFF. The CDR3 DNA follows: TGTGCCAGCGAATTCGACAGGGGCGACAATGAGCAGTTCTTC.

As concerns this clone: Within the sample, other DNA sequences also encode this same CDR3. The V and J genes are TRBV19 and TRBJ2-1, with TRBD2 matching 11 bases. Germline CDR1 LNHDA, CDR2 SQIVND (reference sequence). Trimming removed 4 bases from V and 4 bases from J; junction bases left unmatched: 3. This CDR3 spans 15 amino acids. The CDR3 reads CASSKLAGVYNEQFF. The CDR3 region has the DNA TGTGCCAGTAGTAAACTAGCGGGAGTTTACAATGAGCAGTTCTTC.